One sample yielded the 13 T cell receptor beta chains listed below, sequenced in a study of beta chain features in type 1 diabetes. What was sequenced were expressed TCRB transcripts, since all of the isolated RNA had been reverse transcribed. TCRdb's copy holds only in-frame clones and misses some; the assay was immunoSEQ multiplex PCR. The sample yields around 250,000 clones, around 21% seen once. Overall study findings and caveats: When Type 1 diabetes patients were examined, their TCRB CDR3s proved moderately but significantly shorter in all four CD4+ subsets.

These receptors' antigens are unknown. The sample taken for sequencing was naive CD4+ T cells from blood. The source of these receptors is a woman in her thirties or forties with type 1 diabetes.

This chain connects TRBV30 to TRBJ2-7, with a tentative D call TRBD2 (5 bases). CDR1 and CDR2 from the germline V gene are GTSNPN and SVGIG (reference sequence). Trimming shortened V by 0 bases and J by 5 bases, and 17 bases separated the two germline ends. The CDR3 contains 15 residues. The CDR3 is CAWSVSSSSTDEQYF. CDR3 DNA: TGTGCCTGGAGTGTGTCTAGCTCAAGTACCGACGAGCAGTACTTC.

V is TRBV29-1 and J is TRBJ2-1, with 7 bases matching TRBD2. Germline V gene data show CDR1 as SQVTM and CDR2 as ANQGSEA. This CDR3 comprises 13 residues. V shed 6 bases, J shed 4 bases, and the junction held 6 bases outside the gene matches. In nucleotides, the CDR3 is TGCAGCGTCGCGGGGGTAGGTTACAATGAGCAGTTCTTC. As protein: CSVAGVGYNEQFF.

There are a few counts of this clone. The rearrangement uses TRBV18 and TRBJ1-1; D is unresolved. The CDR3 contains 15 residues. Germline V gene lookup returns CDR1 KGHSH and CDR2 LQKENI. V lost 5 bases and J lost 1, with 14 bases in between. The CDR3 here is CASSAQTLTNTEAFF. CDR3 coding DNA: TGTGCCAGCTCAGCCCAGACTTTGACGAACACTGAAGCTTTCTTT.

This clone occurred a few times. The chain is built from TRBV29-1 and TRBJ1-2, with D maybe TRBD1 (6 bases). Germline CDR1 SQVTM, CDR2 ANQGSEA. V was cut by 6 bases and J by 12 bases, with 14 bases left in between. This CDR3 contains 10 residues. CDR3 protein: CSVEQGFHTF. DNA for the CDR3: TGCAGCGTCGAACAGGGTTTCCACACCTTC.

The gene calls are TRBV7-2 and TRBJ2-5; the match to TRBD1 covers 8 bases. The CDR3 spans 17 residues. Germline V gives CDR1 SGHTA, CDR2 FQGNSA. J gave up 4 bases and V 4 bases, and 14 bases lay outside the gene matches. The CDR3 sequence: CASSSSIRQGWGETQYF. The CDR3 region has the DNA TGTGCCAGCAGCTCCTCAATCCGACAGGGGTGGGGAGAGACCCAGTACTTC.

V and J are TRBV5-1 and TRBJ1-1, with D unclear. Trimming left V 0 bases short and J 0 bases short, with 6 bases between. CDR3 size: 14 residues. The V gene's germline CDR1 is SGHRS and CDR2 YFSETQ. This CDR3 reads CASSLGHLNTEAFF. The CDR3 DNA sequence: TGCGCCAGCAGCTTGGGACACCTGAACACTGAAGCTTTCTTT.

This clone was observed a few times. The chain joins TRBV28 to TRBJ2-7, with D possibly matching TRBD1 (5 bases). CDR3 length equals 13 residues. V was shortened by 8 bases and J by 6 bases, with 17 bases between the two germline ends. Germline V lookup: CDR1 MDHEN, CDR2 SYDVKM. CDR3 coding DNA: TGTGCCAGCCTTCAGGGCAGGGAAGGCGAGCAGTACTTC. Encoded protein: CASLQGREGEQYF.

The table lists this clone with a few counts. The rearrangement uses TRBV2 and TRBJ1-5; D remains unclear. V was clipped by 7 bases and J by 2 bases, with 12 bases between them. CDR3 length: 14 residues. In germline, CDR1 is SNHLY, CDR2 FYNNEI. The CDR3 bases are TGTGCCAGCAATGTCCGCATAGGCAATCAGCCCCAGCATTTT. It codes for CASNVRIGNQPQHF.

The chain has TRBV20-1 and TRBJ1-2; D not resolved. Germline V lookup: CDR1 DFQATT, CDR2 SNEGSKA (reference sequence). This CDR3 region has 11 residues. V lost 0 bases and J lost 12, with 11 bases in between. CDR3 amino acids: CSARDPTANTF. For the CDR3, the DNA is TGCAGTGCTAGAGATCCGACTGCCAACACCTTC.

The V call is TRBV2, the J call TRBJ2-2; a weak D match, TRBD1 (6 bases). Trimming pared 6 bases from V and 9 bases from J, leaving 11 bases between. CDR3 length: 12 amino acids. From germline, CDR1 is SNHLY and CDR2 FYNNEI. The DNA for the CDR3 is TGTGCCAGCAGGGGGACATCCTGGGAGCTGTTTTTT. Translation: CASRGTSWELFF.

The V gene is TRBV5-4, the J gene TRBJ2-1; D perhaps matches TRBD2 (6 bases). Germline CDR1 is SGHNT and CDR2 is YYREEE (reference sequence). The CDR3 has 14 amino acids. Deletions cut 4 bases from V and 7 bases from J, with 15 bases between. CDR3 protein: CASSPAGGWNEQFF. CDR3 DNA sequence: TGTGCCAGCAGCCCGGCTGGGGGGTGGAATGAGCAGTTCTTC.

V is TRBV6-4 and J is TRBJ1-5, with a weak D call TRBD1 (5 bases). Between the trimmed V and J ends, which lost 7 bases and 2 bases, there was a span of 9 bases. Germline V gene sequence: CDR1 MRHNA, CDR2 SNTAGT. CDR3 length: 13 amino acids. In DNA form, the CDR3 reads TGTGCCAGCAAGAAAGGGGGCAATCAGCCCCAGCATTTT. This codes for CASKKGGNQPQHF.

Only a few counts were recorded for this clone. The rearrangement uses TRBV29-1 and TRBJ1-1; D is perhaps TRBD1 (5 bases). This CDR3 spans 12 amino acids. The germline V gene encodes CDR1 SQVTM and CDR2 ANQGSEA. V shed 4 bases and J shed 5 bases, with 11 bases lying between them. Here the CDR3 DNA reads TGCAGCGTTGGCAGGGAAGGGACTGAAGCTTTCTTT. This gives the protein CSVGREGTEAFF. The complete variable domain, with remaining parts taken from reference TRBV29-1 and TRBJ1-1, reads SAVISQKPSRDICQRGTSLTIQCQVDSQVTMMFWYRQQPGQSLTLIATANQGSEATYESGFVIDKFPISRPNLTFSTLTVSNMSPEDSSIYLCSVGREGTEAFFGQGTRLTVV.